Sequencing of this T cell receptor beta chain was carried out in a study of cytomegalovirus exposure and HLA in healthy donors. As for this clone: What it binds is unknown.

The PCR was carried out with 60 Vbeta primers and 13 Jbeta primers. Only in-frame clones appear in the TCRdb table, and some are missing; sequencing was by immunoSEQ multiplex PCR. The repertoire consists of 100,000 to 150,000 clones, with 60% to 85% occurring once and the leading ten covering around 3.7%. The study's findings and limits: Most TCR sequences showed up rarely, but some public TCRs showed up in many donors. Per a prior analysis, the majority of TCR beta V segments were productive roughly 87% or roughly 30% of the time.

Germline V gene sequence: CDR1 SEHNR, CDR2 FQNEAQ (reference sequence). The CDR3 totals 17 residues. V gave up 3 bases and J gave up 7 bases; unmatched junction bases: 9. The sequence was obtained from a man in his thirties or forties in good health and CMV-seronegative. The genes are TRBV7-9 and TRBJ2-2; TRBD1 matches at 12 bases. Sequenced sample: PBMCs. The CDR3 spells CASSLLTGTGGIGELFF. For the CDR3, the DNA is TGTGCCAGCAGCTTGTTAACCGGGACAGGGGGCATCGGGGAGCTGTTTTTT.